These 21 T cell receptor beta chains were all obtained from the same sample, sequenced in a study of Graves' ophthalmopathy and Graves' hyperthyroidism. Amplification of the TCR beta CDR3 regions used RNA transcripts (as template). An initial RT-PCR round employing HTBI primers preceded a second-round multiplex PCR. TCRdb re-called the multiplex PCR reads with MiXCR, one entry per CDR3 protein. The sample yields 620,000 or so distinct CDR3 sequences, about a fifth seen once. The specimen was peripheral blood. All receptors derive from a woman aged 18 to 35 with stable Graves' hyperthyroidism. Some clones in this sample may be carry-over from other donors' samples.

This clonotype was seen at least ten times. The chain links TRBV12-3 or TRBV12-4 to TRBJ1-6; unclear D gene. V was trimmed by 2 bases and J by 7 bases, leaving 12 bases between them. The CDR3 has 15 residues. The CDR3 is CASSLRSTPNSPLHF. Here the CDR3 DNA reads TGTGCCAGCAGTTTAAGGAGCACGCCGAATTCACCCCTCCACTTT.

V gene TRBV6-1 combines with J gene TRBJ1-5; D uncertain. This CDR3 is 16 amino acids long. Germline V lookup: CDR1 MNHNS, CDR2 SASEGT. Between the trimmed V and J ends, which lost 4 bases and 2 bases, there was a span of 15 bases. In DNA, the CDR3 is TGTGCCAGCAGTGCGCAAGCGAGGGCCGGCAATCAGCCCCAGCATTTT. This translates into CASSAQARAGNQPQHF.

This clonotype showed up many times. J is TRBJ2-7 and V is TRBV6-5; TRBD2 aligns across 15 bases. The CDR3 is 16 residues long. J was trimmed by 7 bases and V by 0 bases; bases with no gene match: 4. Germline-derived CDR1 and CDR2 are MNHEY and SVGAGI. The CDR3 reads CASSYSGTSGRSEQYF. As DNA, the CDR3 is TGTGCCAGCAGTTACTCGGGGACTAGCGGGAGGAGTGAGCAGTACTTC.

The sample holds a few counts of this clonotype. Relative to the germline gene, one junction end is altered; a read error may explain this. This sequence joins TRBV7-7 and TRBJ2-2; TRBD2 agrees at 8 bases. The CDR3 has 14 residues. Germline CDR1 is SSHAT and CDR2 is FNYEAQ (reference sequence). CDR3 loop: CASSPVTSVGELFF. The CDR3 region has the DNA TGTGCTAGCAGCCCCGTGACTAGCGTCGGGGAGCTGTTTTTT.

This clonotype was seen only a few times. V is TRBV7-2 and J is TRBJ2-4; D might be TRBD1 or TRBD2, each matching 6 bases. V lost 5 bases and J lost 3, with 17 bases in between. Germline V gene lookup returns CDR1 SGHTA and CDR2 FQGNSA. The CDR3 is 16 amino acids. CDR3 region: CASSQRWGAGKNIQYF. The CDR3 region has the DNA TGTGCCAGCAGCCAGAGATGGGGGGCCGGCAAAAACATTCAGTACTTC.

This clonotype was observed many times. The chain links TRBV6-1 to TRBJ2-7, with D maybe TRBD1 (5 bases). The germline V gene has CDR1 MNHNS and CDR2 SASEGT. The germline V and J ends were trimmed by 6 bases and 6 bases, with 21 bases remaining between them. The length of the CDR3 is 15 residues. CDR3 coding DNA: TGTGCCAGCAGACCCCTCTCGACAGCCTTCCGCGAGCAGTACTTC. Protein sequence: CASRPLSTAFREQYF.

The chain joins TRBV7-9 to TRBJ1-5; D possibly corresponds to TRBD1 (5 bases). This CDR3 region has 14 residues. Germline V lookup: CDR1 SEHNR, CDR2 FQNEAQ (reference sequence). Deletions cut 3 bases from V and 6 bases from J, with 12 bases between. The CDR3 sequence: CASSLGVTGQPQHF. DNA of the CDR3: TGTGCCAGCAGCTTGGGGGTCACGGGTCAGCCCCAGCATTTT.

This sequence joins TRBV25-1 and TRBJ1-3; tentatively, D is TRBD1 (5 bases). CDR1 is MGHDK and CDR2 is SYGVNS in the germline V gene. V gave up 2 bases and J gave up 2 bases, with 7 bases separating them. There are 14 residues in the CDR3. CDR3 DNA: TGTGCCAGCAGTGAACAGGGTACTGGAAACACCATATATTTT. Translation: CASSEQGTGNTIYF.

Note on this clonotype: A read error may produce the germline difference seen at one junction end. This chain uses TRBV3-1 with TRBJ2-5; 11 positions agree with TRBD2. From germline, CDR1 is LGHDT and CDR2 YNNKEL (reference sequence). The CDR3 runs to 15 residues. Here the CDR3 DNA reads TGTGCCAGCAGCCGACTAGCGGGGTACCAAGCGACCCAGTACTTC. Translated: CASSRLAGYQATQYF.

The CDR3 region has the DNA TGTGCCAGTAGGAAGGGGCCGGGCAATCAGCCCCAGCATTTT. Translating gives CASRKGPGNQPQHF. The chain couples TRBV19 to TRBJ1-5, with D possibly TRBD1 on 5 matching bases. The CDR3 is 14 residues long. The germline gives CDR1 LNHDA, CDR2 SQIVND (reference sequence). Trimming removed 6 bases at V and 2 bases at J, with 11 bases between.

The V and J genes are TRBV6-1 and TRBJ2-5; 11 positions match TRBD1. The CDR3 is 15 amino acids. Germline CDR1 MNHNS, CDR2 SASEGT. With 6 bases clipped from V and 1 base from J, the junction kept 4 bases outside the gene matches. In nucleotides, the CDR3 is TGTGCCAGCAGGATCGGGACAGGGGGCCAAGAGACCCAGTACTTC. Its protein product is CASRIGTGGQETQYF.

This clonotype was counted only a few times. The V call is TRBV6-1, the J call TRBJ1-2; 7 nucleotides agree with TRBD1. This CDR3 is built from 14 residues. The J segment lost 6 bases and the V segment lost 8 bases, leaving 12 bases of the junction unmatched. CDR1 and CDR2 from the germline V gene are MNHNS and SASEGT. The CDR3 region has the DNA TGTGCCAGCTCCTATCTCAGGGGGGCGAATGGCTACACCTTC. Translating it yields CASSYLRGANGYTF.

In its sample, this clonotype was seen many times. The chain is built from TRBV13 and TRBJ1-2; D remains unclear. Trimming took off 5 bases at V and 2 bases at J, with 9 bases between the two ends. The CDR3 covers 13 residues. Germline CDR1 and CDR2: PRHDT and FYEKMQ (reference sequence). DNA of the CDR3: TGTGCCAGCAGCAGCTTTACAAACTATGGCTACACCTTC. Translating gives CASSSFTNYGYTF.

This clonotype occurred many times. The rearrangement joins TRBV10-2 to TRBJ2-7; no definite D call. Trimming removed 3 bases from V and 2 bases from J, with 14 bases in between. Germline values: CDR1 WSHSY, CDR2 SAAADI. The length of the CDR3 is 15 residues. The CDR3 loop reads CASSDPSLTAYEQYF. For the CDR3, the DNA is TGCGCCAGCAGTGATCCTTCTTTAACGGCCTACGAGCAGTACTTC.

This clonotype showed up just a few times. J is TRBJ2-7 and V is TRBV11-1; weak D call: TRBD2 (5 bases). V lost 1 base and J lost 3, with 19 bases in between. The CDR3 has 17 residues. Germline V gives CDR1 SGHAT, CDR2 FQDESV (reference sequence). CDR3 region: CASSLGLVTDWIYEQYF. CDR3 coding DNA: TGTGCCAGCAGCTTAGGGCTTGTAACGGACTGGATCTACGAGCAGTACTTC.

The chain is built from TRBV5-1 and TRBJ2-7, with D possibly matching TRBD1 (6 bases). Germline CDR1 reads SGHRS; CDR2 reads YFSETQ. Trimming removed 4 bases from V and 2 bases from J, with 16 bases in between. This CDR3 is built from 15 residues. In DNA, the CDR3 is TGCGCCAGCAGCCCTGAGGGGGAGACGCCCTACGAGCAGTACTTC. This gives the protein CASSPEGETPYEQYF. Full variable domain (missing parts from reference TRBV5-1 and TRBJ2-7): KAGVTQTPRYLIKTRGQQVTLSCSPISGHRSVSWYQQTPGQGLQFLFEYFSETQRNKGNFPGRFSGRQFSNSRSEMNVSTLELGDSALYLCASSPEGETPYEQYFGPGTRLTVT.

This clonotype was counted once. The V call is TRBV6-2 or TRBV6-3, the J call TRBJ1-2; D not resolved. This CDR3 is built from 17 residues. Between the trimmed V and J ends, which lost 6 bases and 5 bases, there was a span of 25 bases. Germline assignment: CDR1 MNHEY and CDR2 SVGEGT. In DNA, the CDR3 is TGTGCCAGCAGCCGCAACGATCAGACTTCAGCCCGTTATGGCTACACCTTC. Translation: CASSRNDQTSARYGYTF.

This clonotype was seen a handful of times. The V call is TRBV7-2, the J call TRBJ2-5, with 7 bases matching TRBD1. The CDR3 totals 14 residues. The V gene end was trimmed by 4 bases and the J gene end by 5 bases; junction bases not matched to a gene: 7. The germline V gene has CDR1 SGHTA and CDR2 FQGNSA. The chain's CDR3 is CASSWRGGAETQYF. CDR3 DNA sequence: TGTGCCAGCAGCTGGAGAGGGGGCGCGGAGACCCAGTACTTC.

This clonotype appeared many times. CDR3 region: CASAFSGNYGYTF. CDR3 coding DNA: TGTGCCAGCGCTTTCTCCGGGAACTATGGCTACACCTTC. This chain connects TRBV12-3 or TRBV12-4 to TRBJ1-2; D uncertain. The CDR3 sequence is 13 residues long. Trimming left V 8 bases short and J 2 bases short, with 12 bases between.

The sample holds many counts of this clonotype. The J gene is TRBJ1-2, the V gene TRBV12-3 or TRBV12-4; weak D call: TRBD1 (5 bases). Trimming shortened V by 6 bases and J by 5 bases, and 16 bases separated the two germline ends. This CDR3 region has 14 residues. The CDR3, as DNA: TGTGCCAGCAGCCCTTTCCGACAGCTTTATGGCTACACCTTC. Residues: CASSPFRQLYGYTF.

A few counts support this clonotype. The chain carries TRBV12-3 or TRBV12-4 and TRBJ2-5; a possible D gene is TRBD1 (5 bases). The CDR3 extends over 14 amino acids. V was clipped by 5 bases and J by 9 bases, with 19 bases between them. As DNA, the CDR3 is TGTGCCAGCAGTGGACAATCTAACTCGGTTGCCCAGTACTTC. Amino acid sequence: CASSGQSNSVAQYF.